Here is one TCR beta chain with its context. J was trimmed by 5 bases and V by 3 bases; bases with no gene match: 8. The CDR3 length is 16 residues. Germline lookup yields CDR1 KGHSH and CDR2 LQKENI. The data are from a study of graft-versus-host responses after intestinal transplantation. Produced via immunoSEQ multiplex PCR; TCRdb's table is partial and in-frame only. The data show 80,000 or so clones, with around 93% seen just once and over 0.55% held by the top ten. Sequencing used PBMCs, obtained 98 days after intestinal transplantation. The sequence came from a human patient who received an intestinal transplant, so some T cells may come from the graft donor. The chain has TRBV18 and TRBJ2-3, with 10 bases fitting TRBD1. The CDR3 sequence: CASSPGTGATVDTQYF. The CDR3 region has the DNA TGTGCCAGCTCACCTGGGACAGGGGCCACCGTAGATACGCAGTATTTT.